These 28 T cell receptor beta chains came from one sample sequenced in a study of blood T cell repertoires in COVID-19. TCRdb's table, derived via immunoSEQ multiplex PCR, lists solely in-frame clones and lacks some. The sample records around 250,000 clones, approximately 79% being singletons. The specimen sequenced was PBMCs or T cells enriched from blood (not recorded which). These receptor sequences come from a man aged 25-45 years with acute COVID-19.

This clone was seen a few times. The rearrangement links TRBV9 to TRBJ1-4; tentative D call: TRBD1 (6 bases). Germline assignment: CDR1 SGDLS and CDR2 YYNGEE. This CDR3 region has 15 residues. V was trimmed by 0 bases and J by 7 bases, leaving 13 bases between them. CDR3 coding DNA: TGTGCCAGCAGCGTAGAGGGCAGGGGTGGTGAAAAACTGTTTTTT. Translating gives CASSVEGRGGEKLFF.

The V gene is TRBV11-2, the J gene TRBJ1-5, with 7 positions matching TRBD1. The V gene end was trimmed by 5 bases and the J gene end by 1 base; junction bases not matched to a gene: 8. This CDR3 has 16 residues. Germline values: CDR1 SGHAT, CDR2 FQNNGV. In nucleotides, the CDR3 is TGTGCCAGCAGCCCTAGTGGGACAGTCAGCAATCAGCCCCAGCATTTT. Amino acid sequence: CASSPSGTVSNQPQHF.

The chain has TRBV3-1 (or the pseudogene TRBV3-2) and TRBJ1-4, with a tentative D call TRBD1 (6 bases). This CDR3 spans 17 amino acids. In germline, CDR1 is LGHDT, CDR2 YNNKEL (reference sequence). V lost 6 bases, J lost 2 bases, and 19 bases lay in between. CDR3 amino acids: CASSLIGTWATNEKLFF. DNA of the CDR3: TGTGCCAGCAGTCTTATAGGGACATGGGCCACTAATGAAAAACTGTTTTTT.

This clone was seen once. CDR3 amino acids: CASILSEEAGDPFGYEQYV. CDR3 in DNA: TGTGCCAGCATCTTGTCTGAGGAGGCAGGGGACCCTTTTGGCTACGAGCAGTACGTC. The chain recombines TRBV5-1 with TRBJ2-7; a weak D match, TRBD1 (6 bases). The CDR3 contains 19 residues. Germline-derived CDR1 and CDR2 are SGHRS and YFSETQ.

The chain is built from TRBV25-1 and TRBJ2-2, with 8 bases lining up with TRBD1. The CDR3 runs to 14 residues. The germline V gene encodes CDR1 MGHDK and CDR2 SYGVNS. Trimming at V came to 5 bases and at J to 11 bases, leaving 10 bases not matched to a gene. The CDR3 loop is CASSRAGGNPELFF. The CDR3 bases are TGTGCCAGCAGTCGGGCAGGGGGCAACCCCGAGCTGTTTTTT.

J is TRBJ1-3 and V is TRBV6-5; D not resolved. Trimming removed 7 bases from V and 2 bases from J, with 6 bases in between. The CDR3 runs 12 residues. The V gene's germline CDR1 is MNHEY and CDR2 SVGAGI. Here the CDR3 reads CASTSAGNTIYF. DNA of the CDR3: TGTGCCAGCACCTCCGCTGGAAACACCATATATTTT.

The CDR3 DNA reads TGTGCCAGCAGGAGGGGAGGAAATGAGCAGTTCTTC. Translated, it gives CASRRGGNEQFF. The chain joins TRBV5-8 to TRBJ2-1, with D possibly TRBD2 on 6 matching bases. Trimming stripped 5 bases from V and 7 bases from J, with 10 bases between. This CDR3 has 12 residues. CDR1 SGHTS and CDR2 YDEGEE come from the germline V gene.

A few counts support this clone. The rearrangement links TRBV6-4 to TRBJ2-1; 11 bases align to TRBD2. Per germline, CDR1 MRHNA and CDR2 SNTAGT. The CDR3 runs to 15 residues. Trimming took 0 bases from V and 6 from J; bases not matched to a gene: 1. The CDR3 DNA follows: TGTGCCAGCAGTGACTCGCTAGCGGGGGGCAATGAGCAGTTCTTC. Encoded protein: CASSDSLAGGNEQFF.

This chain links TRBV2 with TRBJ2-7; 8 bases align to TRBD2. Germline values: CDR1 SNHLY, CDR2 FYNNEI. The junction had 8 bases not matched to a gene; V was cut back by 8 bases and J by 8 bases. This CDR3 is built from 12 residues. CDR3 in amino acids: CASGGTRMQQYV. The CDR3 DNA reads as TGTGCCAGCGGGGGGACTAGAATGCAGCAGTACGTC.

The chain is built from TRBV23-1 and TRBJ1-5, with D hard to call. TRBV23-1 is assigned to the ORF class and has an uncertain function. Trimming shortened V by 1 base and J by 0 bases, and 16 bases separated the two germline ends. The CDR3 is 18 amino acids. CDR3 nucleotides: TGCGCCAGCAGTCAATTTTACCCGACATTCGATAGCAATCAGCCCCAGCATTTT. Protein product: CASSQFYPTFDSNQPQHF.

The genes are TRBV5-3 and TRBJ2-5; no clear D gene. TRBV5-3 is assigned to the ORF class and has an uncertain function. The CDR3 covers 15 residues. The V and J ends lost 10 bases and 5 bases respectively, with 24 bases between them. The CDR3: CASHQTGRRLETQYF. The DNA for the CDR3 is TGTGCCTCCCACCAAACGGGTCGAAGGTTGGAGACCCAGTACTTC.

The chain couples TRBV15 to TRBJ1-4, with D hard to call. V gave up 0 bases and J gave up 7 bases, with 15 bases separating them. The CDR3 covers 16 residues. Germline V gene lookup returns CDR1 LNHNV and CDR2 YYDKDF (reference sequence). The CDR3 spells CATSRDRKVAGEKLFF. The CDR3 nucleotides are TGTGCCACCAGCAGAGATCGTAAGGTGGCGGGTGAAAAACTGTTTTTT.

The chain carries TRBV19 and TRBJ1-5; unclear D gene. V was clipped by 8 bases and J by 1 base, with 12 bases between them. The CDR3 spans 14 residues. Germline CDR1 reads LNHDA; CDR2 reads SQIVND (reference sequence). The CDR3 loop reads CASSRRESNQPQHF. CDR3 nucleotides: TGTGCCAGTTCTCGGAGGGAGAGCAATCAGCCCCAGCATTTT. Looking up the rest from reference TRBV19 and TRBJ1-5 gives the full variable domain: DGGITQSPKYLFRKEGQNVTLSCEQNLNHDAMYWYRQDPGQGLRLIYYSQIVNDFQKGDIAEGYSVSREKKESFPLTVTSAQKNPTAFYLCASSRRESNQPQHFGDGTRLSIL.

The chain employs TRBV28 and TRBJ1-5; 8 bases agree with TRBD1. The germline V gene has CDR1 MDHEN and CDR2 SYDVKM. The CDR3 covers 14 residues. V lost 8 bases and J lost 4; bases outside the gene matches: 7. The CDR3 reads CASYPGTGNQPQHF. The CDR3 DNA follows: TGTGCCAGCTACCCCGGGACAGGTAATCAGCCCCAGCATTTT. The whole variable domain, remainder taken from reference TRBV28 and TRBJ1-5, is DVKVTQSSRYLVKRTGEKVFLECVQDMDHENMFWYRQDPGLGLRLIYFSYDVKMKEKGDIPEGYSVSREKKERFSLILESASTNQTSMYLCASYPGTGNQPQHFGDGTRLSIL.

The chain has TRBV12-3 or TRBV12-4 and TRBJ1-4; D is possibly TRBD1 (5 bases). The ends were cut back, 2 bases at V and 7 bases at J, with 8 bases in the middle. This CDR3 is built from 13 residues. The CDR3 DNA reads TGTGCCAGCAGTTTAAACAGGCCTGAAAAACTGTTTTTT. It translates to CASSLNRPEKLFF.

The V and J genes are TRBV7-6 and TRBJ1-2; no definite D call. Germline CDR1 SGHVS, CDR2 FNYEAQ. The CDR3 has 15 residues. With 2 bases removed from V and 6 bases from J, the gap between germline ends came to 16 bases. In DNA form, the CDR3 reads TGTGCCAGCAGCTTACGCGGCACCCAATCGGATGGCTACACCTTC. Its translation: CASSLRGTQSDGYTF.

V is TRBV14 and J is TRBJ1-1; D possibly corresponds to TRBD1 (6 bases). CDR1 and CDR2 (germline): SGHDN, FVKESK. The CDR3 has 14 residues. V lost 2 bases and J 1 base, leaving 8 bases between the germline ends. CDR3 sequence: CASSQRRGNTEAFF. CDR3 sequence (DNA): TGTGCCAGCAGCCAACGCAGGGGGAACACTGAAGCTTTCTTT.

The chain links TRBV11-2 to TRBJ1-6; D call uncertain. The V gene lost 5 bases and the J gene lost 9 bases, with 14 bases spanning the gap. CDR3 length: 14 amino acids. Germline V gene data show CDR1 as SGHAT and CDR2 as FQNNGV. CDR3 amino acids: CASSLEGLSSPLHF. The CDR3 coding sequence is TGTGCCAGCAGCCTTGAGGGTCTGTCTTCACCCCTCCACTTT. Combining the CDR3 with reference TRBV11-2 and TRBJ1-6 gives the whole variable domain EAGVAQSPRYKIIEKRQSVAFWCNPISGHATLYWYQQILGQGPKLLIQFQNNGVVDDSQLPKDRFSAERLKGVDSTLKIQPAKLEDSAVYLCASSLEGLSSPLHFGNGTRLTVT.

V gene TRBV24-1 combines with J gene TRBJ1-2; TRBD1 aligns across 11 bases. V trimming: 2 bases; J trimming: 6 bases; junction bases outside the gene matches: 4. There are 15 residues in the CDR3. Germline CDR1 and CDR2: KGHDR and SFDVKD. The CDR3 DNA sequence: TGTGCCACCAGTGATTACCGGACAGGGGGCGATGGCTACACCTTC. Amino acids: CATSDYRTGGDGYTF.

The rearrangement links TRBV18 to TRBJ1-4; the D is unclear. Deletions cut 5 bases from V and 0 bases from J, with 7 bases between. Per germline, CDR1 KGHSH and CDR2 LQKENI. There are 14 residues in the CDR3. As DNA, the CDR3 is TGTGCCAGCTCAGAGGCAGCAACTAATGAAAAACTGTTTTTT. Its protein product is CASSEAATNEKLFF.

The gene calls are TRBV27 and TRBJ2-7, with 7 bases identical to TRBD1. V shed 6 bases and J 3 bases; nucleotides not matched to a gene: 11. From germline, CDR1 is MNHEY and CDR2 SMNVEV (reference sequence). The CDR3 runs to 15 residues. DNA for the CDR3: TGTGCCAGCAGCACCCGGACAGGAAGCCACTACGAGCAGTACGTC. Amino acids: CASSTRTGSHYEQYV.

V and J are TRBV19 and TRBJ1-2, with 7 nucleotides matching TRBD1. Unmatched junction bases numbered 17, after V lost 3 bases and J lost 4 bases. CDR3 length: 18 residues. The V gene's germline CDR1 is LNHDA and CDR2 SQIVND (reference sequence). This CDR3 is CASSMEGRHGQELYGYTF. The CDR3, as DNA: TGTGCCAGTAGTATGGAGGGTAGGCATGGACAGGAGCTCTATGGCTACACCTTC.

The J gene is TRBJ1-5, the V gene TRBV4-2; no reliable D call. Germline V gene lookup returns CDR1 LGHNA and CDR2 YNFKEQ. Trimming took off 0 bases at V and 1 base at J, with 10 bases between the two ends. There are 16 residues in the CDR3. CDR3 sequence reads: CASSQDARFSNQPQHF. DNA for the CDR3: TGTGCCAGCAGCCAAGACGCGAGGTTCAGCAATCAGCCCCAGCATTTT.

This clone was counted between two and nine times. V and J are TRBV3-1 (or the pseudogene TRBV3-2) and TRBJ2-1; D is unclear. The CDR3 is 15 amino acids. Trimming cost V 0 bases and J 3 bases, with 9 bases left between them. The germline CDR1 and CDR2 sequences are LGHDT and YNNKEL (reference sequence). The CDR3 DNA follows: TGTGCCAGCAGCCAAGAGGCACAGAGCTACAATGAGCAGTTCTTC. As protein: CASSQEAQSYNEQFF.

The V gene is TRBV6-6, the J gene TRBJ1-4, with 9 bases identical to TRBD1. The germline V gene encodes CDR1 MNHNY and CDR2 SVGAGI (reference sequence). V was pared by 6 bases and J by 7 bases, with 6 bases of the junction left unmatched. This CDR3 region has 14 residues. The CDR3, as DNA: TGTGCCAGCAGGCGGGGACAGGGAGGTGAAAAACTGTTTTTT. The encoded protein is CASRRGQGGEKLFF.

In DNA form, the CDR3 reads TGCGCCAGCAGCCTGACCGGGACAGGGTATGAAAAACTGTTTTTT. Amino acid sequence: CASSLTGTGYEKLFF. This chain uses TRBV4-3 with TRBJ1-4, with TRBD1 matching over 9 bases. Germline V gene sequence: CDR1 LGHNA, CDR2 YSLEER. V lost 4 bases to trimming and J lost 6 bases; unmatched junction nucleotides: 6. This CDR3 is 15 amino acids long.

The gene calls are TRBV7-6 and TRBJ1-1; no firm D call. Trimming took 4 bases from V and 3 from J, leaving 9 bases between them. Germline CDR1 and CDR2: SGHVS and FNYEAQ. The CDR3 is 13 residues long. The CDR3 bases are TGTGCCAGCAGCTCTGAGCTGTACACTGAAGCTTTCTTT. Translation: CASSSELYTEAFF.

The chain has TRBV5-1 and TRBJ2-1; D is perhaps TRBD2 (5 bases). In germline, CDR1 is SGHRS, CDR2 YFSETQ. The CDR3 runs to 14 residues. Trimming took 5 bases from V and 5 from J, leaving 14 bases between them. The CDR3 DNA sequence: TGCGCCAGCAGAACCCTAGCCGGGGACAATGAGCAGTTCTTC. Amino acids: CASRTLAGDNEQFF.